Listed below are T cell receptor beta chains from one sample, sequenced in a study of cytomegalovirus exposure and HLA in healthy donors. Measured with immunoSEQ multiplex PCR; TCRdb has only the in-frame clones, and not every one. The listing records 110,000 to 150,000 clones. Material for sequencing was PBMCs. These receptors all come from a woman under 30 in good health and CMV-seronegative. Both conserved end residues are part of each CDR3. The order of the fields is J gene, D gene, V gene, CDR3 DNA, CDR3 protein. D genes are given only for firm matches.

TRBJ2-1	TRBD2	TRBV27	TGTGCCAGCAATGTTGCGGGAGAGGGTAATGAGCAGTTCTTC	CASNVAGEGNEQFF
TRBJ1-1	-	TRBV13	TGTGCCAGCAGCTACCGGGAGGGGATGAACACTGAGGCTTTCTTT	CASSYREGMNTEAFF
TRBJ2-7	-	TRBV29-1	TGCAGCGTTGAAGGCGGCCCCTACGAGCAGTACTTC	CSVEGGPYEQYF
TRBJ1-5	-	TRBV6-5	TGTGCCAGCAGCTCCATCGGGGGGGAGCAGCCCCAGCATTTT	CASSSIGGEQPQHF
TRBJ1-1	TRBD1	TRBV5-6	TGTGCCAGCAGCTTTTCCCCAGGGGGCCTAACTGAAGCTTTCTTT	CASSFSPGGLTEAFF
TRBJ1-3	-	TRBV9	TGTGCCAGCAGCCCTTGGCTCTCTGGAAACACCATATATTTT	CASSPWLSGNTIYF
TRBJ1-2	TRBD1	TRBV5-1	TGCGCCAGCAGAAGTAGGACAGGGCGTATAAAGCTTGATGGCTACACCTTC	CASRSRTGRIKLDGYTF
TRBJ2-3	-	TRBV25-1	TGTGCCAGCAGTGAAGGATCCCAGGGCCTCACAGATACGCAGTATTTT	CASSEGSQGLTDTQYF
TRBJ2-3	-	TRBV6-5	TGTGCCAGCAGTTTCGGAGGGAATACGCAGTATTTT	CASSFGGNTQYF
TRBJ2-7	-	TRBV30	TGTGCCTGGAGTTACAGTTCCAACGAGCAGTACTTC	CAWSYSSNEQYF
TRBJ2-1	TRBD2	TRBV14	TGTGCCAGCAGCCAACTGCCCCCGGGACTAGCGGGAGGGCCGCGATATGAGCAGTTCTTC	CASSQLPPGLAGGPRYEQFF
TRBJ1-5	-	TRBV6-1	TGTGCCAGCAGTGAACGTCAGGACAATCAGCCCCAGCATTTT	CASSERQDNQPQHF
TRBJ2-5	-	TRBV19	TGTGCCAGTAGTCCCGACAGACAAGAGACCCAGTACTTC	CASSPDRQETQYF
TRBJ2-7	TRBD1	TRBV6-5	TGTGCCAGCAGTTCACAGGGGGCGGGGGACGAGCAGTACTTC	CASSSQGAGDEQYF
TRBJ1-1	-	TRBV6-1	TGTGCCAGCAGTGCACCTCCCACACCGAACACTGAAGCTTTCTTT	CASSAPPTPNTEAFF
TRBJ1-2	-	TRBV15	TGTGCCACCAGCAGAGAGACGGAGTATGGCTACACCTTC	CATSRETEYGYTF
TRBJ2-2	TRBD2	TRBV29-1	TGCAGCGTTGCTAGCGGGAGGTCTTCCGGGGAGCTGTTTTTT	CSVASGRSSGELFF
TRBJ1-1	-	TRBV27	TGTGCCAGCAGTACCGACACTGCGACTAAAGCCAACACTGAAGCTTTCTTT	CASSTDTATKANTEAFF
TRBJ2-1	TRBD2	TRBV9	TGTGCCAGCAGCGTAGGGGGACTAGCGGGCAGTAATGAGCAGTTCTTC	CASSVGGLAGSNEQFF
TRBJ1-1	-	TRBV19	TGTGCCAGTAGTATACTAAACACTGAAGCTTTCTTT	CASSILNTEAFF
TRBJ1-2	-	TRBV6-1	TGTGCCAGCAGTGACGGGGTTGGCTACACCTTC	CASSDGVGYTF
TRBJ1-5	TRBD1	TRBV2	TGTGCCAGCAATGGCGACAGGGGAAGTCAAATGTATCAGCCCCAGCATTTT	CASNGDRGSQMYQPQHF
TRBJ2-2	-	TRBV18	TGTGCCAGCTCACCACCGGAGAGGACCGGGGAGCTGTTTTTT	CASSPPERTGELFF
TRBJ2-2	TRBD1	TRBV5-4	TGTGCCAGCAGCGACAGGGGGCGATTCACCGGGGAGCTGTTTTTT	CASSDRGRFTGELFF
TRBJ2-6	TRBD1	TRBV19	TGTGCCAGTAGGACAGGGAGCTCTGGGACCAACGTCCTGACTTTC	CASRTGSSGTNVLTF
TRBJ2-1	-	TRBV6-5	TGTGCCAGCAGTTACTCGACAGGTACCAATGAGCAGTTCTTC	CASSYSTGTNEQFF
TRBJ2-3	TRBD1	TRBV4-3	TGCGCCAGCAGCCTCTCCGGACAGGGTAGCACAGATACGCAGTATTTT	CASSLSGQGSTDTQYF
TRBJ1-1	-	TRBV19	TGTGCCAGTAGTTCTTCCACTGAAGCTTTCTTT	CASSSSTEAFF
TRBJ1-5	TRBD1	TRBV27	TGTGCCAGCAGCTTACAGGGGGTTAGCAATCAGCCCCAGCATTTT	CASSLQGVSNQPQHF
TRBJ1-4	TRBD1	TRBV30	TGTGCCTGCCCTTCGGACAGGCTGAATGAAAAACTGTTTTTT	CACPSDRLNEKLFF
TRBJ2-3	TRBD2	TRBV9	TGTGCCAGCAGCGTAGTTGCGGGACTAGCGGGAAACTCAGATACGCAGTATTTT	CASSVVAGLAGNSDTQYF
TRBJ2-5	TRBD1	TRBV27	TGTGCCAGCAGGGACCGACAGGGTCAAGAGACCCAGTACTTC	CASRDRQGQETQYF
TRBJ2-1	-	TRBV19	TGTGCCAGTAGCCTAGACTCGTACAATGAGCAGTTCTTC	CASSLDSYNEQFF
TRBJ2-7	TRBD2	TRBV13	TGTGCCAGCAGCCCGACGACTAGCCGATACTACGAGCAGTACTTC	CASSPTTSRYYEQYF
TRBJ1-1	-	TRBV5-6	TGTGCCAGCAGCTCATGGACGGACTTGGGTACTGAAGCTTTCTTT	CASSSWTDLGTEAFF
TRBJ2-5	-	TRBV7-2	TGTGCCAGCAGGTTCGGTGGCGGGGAGACCCAGTACTTC	CASRFGGGETQYF
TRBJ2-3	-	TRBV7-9	TGTGCCAGCAGCTTCTCCGCGGGATGGTATACGCAGTATTTT	CASSFSAGWYTQYF
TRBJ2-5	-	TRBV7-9	TGTGCCAGCAGCTTAGTTGGGGGGCAAGAGACCCAGTACTTC	CASSLVGGQETQYF
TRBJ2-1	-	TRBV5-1	TGCGCCAGCAGCTTGGTGCGGGACAGAGTTGGGGTTGGGCAGTTCTTC	CASSLVRDRVGVGQFF
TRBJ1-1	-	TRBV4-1	TGCGCCAGCAGCCAAGGTGTATCGCAGGGATTCACTGAAGCTTTCTTT	CASSQGVSQGFTEAFF
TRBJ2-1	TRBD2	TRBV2	TGTGCCAGCAGACACAAACGACTAGCGGGAGCCTACAATGAGCAGTTCTTC	CASRHKRLAGAYNEQFF
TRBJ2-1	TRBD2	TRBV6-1	TGTGCCAGCAGGAAGCCTCTAGCGGGAGTTGAGCAGTTCTTC	CASRKPLAGVEQFF
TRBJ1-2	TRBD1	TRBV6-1	TGTGCCAGCAGTGCGGGGGGACAGGGGCACTATGGCTACACCTTC	CASSAGGQGHYGYTF
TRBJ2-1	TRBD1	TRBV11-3	TGTGCCAGCAGCTCCCGGGACAGGGGTACCAATGAGCAGTTCTTC	CASSSRDRGTNEQFF
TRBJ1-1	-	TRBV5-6	TGTGCCAGCAGCCCAATGACAGTGAACACTGAAGCTTTCTTT	CASSPMTVNTEAFF
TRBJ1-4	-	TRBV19	TGTGCCAGTAGATTGCAGACAACTAATGAAAAACTGTTTTTT	CASRLQTTNEKLFF
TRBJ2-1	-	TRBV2	TGTGCCAGCAGTGATCAGACTAGAGATGAGCAGTTCTTC	CASSDQTRDEQFF
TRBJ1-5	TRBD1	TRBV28	TGTGCCAGCAAGGGGGCGGCCCTTTATAGCAATCAGCCCCAGCATTTT	CASKGAALYSNQPQHF
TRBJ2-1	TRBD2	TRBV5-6	TGTGCCAGCAGCCGGACTAGCGGGAGGGTCTACAATGAGCAGTTCTTC	CASSRTSGRVYNEQFF
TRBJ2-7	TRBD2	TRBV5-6	TGTGCCAGCAGCTCAGGACTAGCGGGAGTTGCCGAGCAGTACTTC	CASSSGLAGVAEQYF
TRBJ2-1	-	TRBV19	TGTGCCAGTAGAGGGACAACAAGCTCCTACAATGAGCAGTTCTTC	CASRGTTSSYNEQFF